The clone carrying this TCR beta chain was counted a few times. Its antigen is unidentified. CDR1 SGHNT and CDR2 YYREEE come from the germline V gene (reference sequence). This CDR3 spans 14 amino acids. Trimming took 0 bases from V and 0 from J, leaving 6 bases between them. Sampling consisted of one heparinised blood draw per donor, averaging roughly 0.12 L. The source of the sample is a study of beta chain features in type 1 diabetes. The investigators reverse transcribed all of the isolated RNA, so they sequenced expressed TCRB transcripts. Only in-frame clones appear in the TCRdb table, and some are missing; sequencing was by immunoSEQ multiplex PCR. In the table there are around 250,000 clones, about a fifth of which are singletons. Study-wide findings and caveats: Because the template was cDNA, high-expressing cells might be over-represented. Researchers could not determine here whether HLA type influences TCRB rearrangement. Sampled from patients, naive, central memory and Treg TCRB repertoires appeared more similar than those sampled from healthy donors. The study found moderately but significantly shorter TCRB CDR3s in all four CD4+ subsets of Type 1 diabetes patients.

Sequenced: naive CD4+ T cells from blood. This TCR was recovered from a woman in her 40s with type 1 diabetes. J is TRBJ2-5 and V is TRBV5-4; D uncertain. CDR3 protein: CASSLVADQETQYF. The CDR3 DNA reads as TGTGCCAGCAGCTTGGTCGCAGACCAAGAGACCCAGTACTTC.